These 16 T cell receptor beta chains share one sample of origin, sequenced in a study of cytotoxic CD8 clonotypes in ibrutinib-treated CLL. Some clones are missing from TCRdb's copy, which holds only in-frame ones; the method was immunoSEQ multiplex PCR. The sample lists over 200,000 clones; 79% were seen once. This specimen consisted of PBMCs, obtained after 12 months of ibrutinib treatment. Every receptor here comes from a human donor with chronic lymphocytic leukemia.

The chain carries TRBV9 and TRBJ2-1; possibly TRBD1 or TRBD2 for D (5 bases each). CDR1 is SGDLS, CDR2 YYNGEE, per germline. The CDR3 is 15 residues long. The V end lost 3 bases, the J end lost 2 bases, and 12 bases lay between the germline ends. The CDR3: CASSAVGVTYNEQFF. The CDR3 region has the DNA TGTGCCAGCAGCGCCGTGGGGGTCACCTACAATGAGCAGTTCTTC.

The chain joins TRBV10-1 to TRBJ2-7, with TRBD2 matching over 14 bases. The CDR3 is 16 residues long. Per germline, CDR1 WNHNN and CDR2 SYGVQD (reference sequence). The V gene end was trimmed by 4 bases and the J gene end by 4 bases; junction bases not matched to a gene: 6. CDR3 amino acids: CASSGGTSGRGYEQYF. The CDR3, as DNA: TGCGCCAGCAGTGGGGGGACTAGCGGGAGAGGGTACGAGCAGTACTTC.

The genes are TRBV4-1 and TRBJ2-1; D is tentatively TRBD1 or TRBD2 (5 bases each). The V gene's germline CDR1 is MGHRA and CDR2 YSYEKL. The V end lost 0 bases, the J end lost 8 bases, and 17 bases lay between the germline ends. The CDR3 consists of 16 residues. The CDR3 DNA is TGCGCCAGCAGCCAAGATAAAACAGGTCAGAGGGATGAGCAGTTCTTC. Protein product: CASSQDKTGQRDEQFF.

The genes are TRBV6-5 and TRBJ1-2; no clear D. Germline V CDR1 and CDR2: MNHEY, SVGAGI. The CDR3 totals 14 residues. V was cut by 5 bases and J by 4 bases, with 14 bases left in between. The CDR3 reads CASSRDRAIYGYTF. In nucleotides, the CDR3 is TGTGCCAGCAGTAGGGATCGGGCCATCTATGGCTACACCTTC.

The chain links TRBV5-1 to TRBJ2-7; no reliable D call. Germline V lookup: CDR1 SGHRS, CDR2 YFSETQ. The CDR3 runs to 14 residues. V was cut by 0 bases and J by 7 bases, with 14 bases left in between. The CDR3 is CASSLGVAVLEQYF. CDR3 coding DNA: TGCGCCAGCAGCTTGGGGGTTGCAGTCTTGGAGCAGTACTTC. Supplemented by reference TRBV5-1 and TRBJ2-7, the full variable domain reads KAGVTQTPRYLIKTRGQQVTLSCSPISGHRSVSWYQQTPGQGLQFLFEYFSETQRNKGNFPGRFSGRQFSNSRSEMNVSTLELGDSALYLCASSLGVAVLEQYFGPGTRLTVT.

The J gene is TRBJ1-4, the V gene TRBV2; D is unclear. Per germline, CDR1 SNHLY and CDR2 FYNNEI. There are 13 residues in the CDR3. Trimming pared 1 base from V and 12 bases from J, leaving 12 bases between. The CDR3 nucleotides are TGTGCCAGCAGTGAAGGCGCAGCTGCGCAACTGTTTTTT. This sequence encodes CASSEGAAAQLFF. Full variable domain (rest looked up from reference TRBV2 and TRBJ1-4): EPEVTQTPSHQVTQMGQEVILRCVPISNHLYFYWYRQILGQKVEFLVSFYNNEISEKSEIFDDQFSVERPDGSNFTLKIRSTKLEDSAMYFCASSEGAAAQLFFGSGTQLSVL.

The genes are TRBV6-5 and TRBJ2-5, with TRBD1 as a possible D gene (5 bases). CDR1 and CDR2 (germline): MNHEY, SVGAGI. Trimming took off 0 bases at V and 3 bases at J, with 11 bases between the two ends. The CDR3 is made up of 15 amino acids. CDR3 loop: CASSYSQGNKETQYF. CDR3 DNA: TGTGCCAGCAGTTACTCGCAGGGTAATAAAGAGACCCAGTACTTC.

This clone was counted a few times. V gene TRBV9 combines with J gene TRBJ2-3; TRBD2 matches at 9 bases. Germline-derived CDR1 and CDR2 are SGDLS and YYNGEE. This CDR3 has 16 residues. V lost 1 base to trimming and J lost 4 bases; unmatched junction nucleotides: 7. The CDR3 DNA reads TGTGCCAGCAGCGTAACTGGGCTAGCGGGGCCAGATACGCAGTATTTT. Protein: CASSVTGLAGPDTQYF. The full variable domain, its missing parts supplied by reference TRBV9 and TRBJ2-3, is DSGVTQTPKHLITATGQRVTLRCSPRSGDLSVYWYQQSLDQGLQFLIQYYNGEERAKGNILERFSAQQFPDLHSELNLSSLELGDSALYFCASSVTGLAGPDTQYFGPGTRLTVL.

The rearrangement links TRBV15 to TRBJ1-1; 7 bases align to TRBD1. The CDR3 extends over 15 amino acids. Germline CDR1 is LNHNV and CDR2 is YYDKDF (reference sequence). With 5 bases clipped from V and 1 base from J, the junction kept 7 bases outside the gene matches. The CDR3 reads CATSQGGAQNTEAFF. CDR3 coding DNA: TGTGCCACCAGCCAAGGGGGCGCCCAGAACACTGAAGCTTTCTTT.

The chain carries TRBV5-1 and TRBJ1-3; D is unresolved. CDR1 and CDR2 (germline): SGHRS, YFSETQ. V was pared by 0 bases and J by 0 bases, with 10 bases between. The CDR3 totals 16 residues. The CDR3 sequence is CASSLEGSFSGNTIYF. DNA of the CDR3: TGCGCCAGCAGCTTGGAGGGCAGTTTCTCTGGAAACACCATATATTTT.

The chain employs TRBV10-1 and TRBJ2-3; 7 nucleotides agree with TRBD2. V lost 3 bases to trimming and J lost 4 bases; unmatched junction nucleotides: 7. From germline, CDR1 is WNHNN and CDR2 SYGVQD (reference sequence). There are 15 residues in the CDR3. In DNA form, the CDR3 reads TGCGCCAGCAGTGATTCGAGGGAGGGTGCAGATACGCAGTATTTT. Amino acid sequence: CASSDSREGADTQYF.

In DNA form, the CDR3 reads TGTGCCAGCAGTGAGACCGGGACAGGGGGTTCACCCCTCCACTTT. Its protein product is CASSETGTGGSPLHF. The rearrangement joins TRBV6-1 to TRBJ1-6; TRBD1 matches at 11 bases. The junction had 4 bases not matched to a gene; V was cut back by 3 bases and J by 9 bases. There are 15 residues in the CDR3. In germline, CDR1 is MNHNS, CDR2 SASEGT.

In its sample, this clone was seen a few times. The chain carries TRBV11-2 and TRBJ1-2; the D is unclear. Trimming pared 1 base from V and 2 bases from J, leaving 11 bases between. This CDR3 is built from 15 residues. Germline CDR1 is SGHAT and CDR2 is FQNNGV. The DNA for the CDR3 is TGTGCCAGCAGCTTAGTAGGGAGATGGAACTATGGCTACACCTTC. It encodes CASSLVGRWNYGYTF.

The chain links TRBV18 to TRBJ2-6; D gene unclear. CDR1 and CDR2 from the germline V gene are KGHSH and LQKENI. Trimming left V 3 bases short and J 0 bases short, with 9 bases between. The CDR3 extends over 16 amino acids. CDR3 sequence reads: CASSPSDFSGANVLTF. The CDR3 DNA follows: TGTGCCAGCTCACCCTCCGACTTCTCTGGGGCCAACGTCCTGACTTTC.

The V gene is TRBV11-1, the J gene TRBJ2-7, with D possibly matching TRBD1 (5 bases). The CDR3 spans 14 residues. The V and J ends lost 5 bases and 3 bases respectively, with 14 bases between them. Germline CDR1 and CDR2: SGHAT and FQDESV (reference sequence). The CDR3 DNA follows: TGTGCCAGCAGCCCCGGGCCAGGGTACTACGAGCAGTACTTC. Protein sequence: CASSPGPGYYEQYF.

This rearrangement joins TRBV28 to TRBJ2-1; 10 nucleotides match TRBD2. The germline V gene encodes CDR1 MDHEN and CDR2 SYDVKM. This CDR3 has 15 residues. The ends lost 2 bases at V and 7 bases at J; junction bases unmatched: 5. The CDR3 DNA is TGTGCCAGCAGTTTAGAAGCTAGCGGGAGAAATGAGCAGTTCTTC. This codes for CASSLEASGRNEQFF. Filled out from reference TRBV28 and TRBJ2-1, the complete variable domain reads DVKVTQSSRYLVKRTGEKVFLECVQDMDHENMFWYRQDPGLGLRLIYFSYDVKMKEKGDIPEGYSVSREKKERFSLILESASTNQTSMYLCASSLEASGRNEQFFGPGTRLTVL.